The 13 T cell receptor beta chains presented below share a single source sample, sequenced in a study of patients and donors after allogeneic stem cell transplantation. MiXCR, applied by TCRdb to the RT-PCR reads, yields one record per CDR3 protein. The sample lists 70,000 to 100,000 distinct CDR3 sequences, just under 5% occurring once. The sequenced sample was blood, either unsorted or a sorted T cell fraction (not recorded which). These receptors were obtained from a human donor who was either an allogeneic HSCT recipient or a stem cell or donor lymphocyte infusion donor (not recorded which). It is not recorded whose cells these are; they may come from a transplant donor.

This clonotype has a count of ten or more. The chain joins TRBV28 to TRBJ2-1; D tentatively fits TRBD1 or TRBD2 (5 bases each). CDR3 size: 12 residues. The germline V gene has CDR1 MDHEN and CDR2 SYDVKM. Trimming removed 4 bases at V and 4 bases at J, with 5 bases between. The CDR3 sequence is CASSWGYNEQFF. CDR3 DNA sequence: TGTGCCAGCAGTTGGGGGTACAATGAGCAGTTCTTC.

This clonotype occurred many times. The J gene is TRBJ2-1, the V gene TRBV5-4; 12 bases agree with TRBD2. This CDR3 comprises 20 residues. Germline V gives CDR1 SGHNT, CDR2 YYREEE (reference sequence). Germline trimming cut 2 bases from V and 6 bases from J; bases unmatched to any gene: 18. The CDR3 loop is CASSFSLRLAGETDFNEQFF. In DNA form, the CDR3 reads TGTGCCAGCAGCTTTAGTCTTCGACTAGCGGGAGAGACCGATTTCAATGAGCAGTTCTTC.

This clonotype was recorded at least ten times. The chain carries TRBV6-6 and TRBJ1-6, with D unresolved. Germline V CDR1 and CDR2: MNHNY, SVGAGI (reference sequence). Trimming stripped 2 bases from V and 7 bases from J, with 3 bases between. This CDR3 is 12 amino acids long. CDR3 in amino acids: CASSYPNSPLHF. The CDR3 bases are TGTGCCAGCAGTTACCCCAATTCACCCCTCCACTTT.

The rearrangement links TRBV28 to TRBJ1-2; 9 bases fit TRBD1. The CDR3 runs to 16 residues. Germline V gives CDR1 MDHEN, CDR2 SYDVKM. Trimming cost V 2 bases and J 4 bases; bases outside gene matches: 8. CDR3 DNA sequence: TGTGCCAGCAGTTTACCACTACAGGGGGCTTCCTATGGCTACACCTTC. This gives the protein CASSLPLQGASYGYTF.

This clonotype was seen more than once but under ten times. CDR3 coding DNA: TGTGCCAGCTCACCGGGACAGGGGGGTGTCTCTGGGGCCAACGTCCTGACTTTC. Protein: CASSPGQGGVSGANVLTF. The chain couples TRBV18 to TRBJ2-6; 11 nucleotides match TRBD1. From germline, CDR1 is KGHSH and CDR2 LQKENI. The CDR3 loop spans 18 amino acids. The junction had 4 bases not matched to a gene; V was cut back by 3 bases and J by 0 bases.

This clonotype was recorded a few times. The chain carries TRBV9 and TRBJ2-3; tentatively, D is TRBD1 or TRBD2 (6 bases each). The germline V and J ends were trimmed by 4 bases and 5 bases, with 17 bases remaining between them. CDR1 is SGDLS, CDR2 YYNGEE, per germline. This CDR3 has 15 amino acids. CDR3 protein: CASSPRWGAGDTQYF. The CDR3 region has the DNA TGTGCCAGCAGCCCGAGGTGGGGGGCAGGAGATACGCAGTATTTT.

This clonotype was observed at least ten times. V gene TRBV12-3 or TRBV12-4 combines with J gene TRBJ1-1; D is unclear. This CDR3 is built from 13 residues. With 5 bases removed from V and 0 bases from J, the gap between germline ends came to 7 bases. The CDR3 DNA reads TGTGCCAGCAGTCGGGGAGTGAACACTGAAGCTTTCTTT. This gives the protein CASSRGVNTEAFF.

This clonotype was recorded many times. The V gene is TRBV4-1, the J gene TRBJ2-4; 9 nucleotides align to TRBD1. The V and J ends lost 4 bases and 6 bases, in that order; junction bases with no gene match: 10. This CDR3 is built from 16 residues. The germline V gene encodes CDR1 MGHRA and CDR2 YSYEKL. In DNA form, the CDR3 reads TGCGCCAGCAGCCCACAGCCGGGACAGGGACTAAACATTCAGTACTTC. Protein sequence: CASSPQPGQGLNIQYF.

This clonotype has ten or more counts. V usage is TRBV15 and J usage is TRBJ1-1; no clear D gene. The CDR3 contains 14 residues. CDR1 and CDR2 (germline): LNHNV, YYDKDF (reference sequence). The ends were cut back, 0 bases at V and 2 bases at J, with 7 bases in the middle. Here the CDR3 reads CATSREIGNTEAFF. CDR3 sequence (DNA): TGTGCCACCAGCAGAGAGATCGGAAACACTGAAGCTTTCTTT. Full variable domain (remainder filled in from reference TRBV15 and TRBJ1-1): DAMVIQNPRYQVTQFGKPVTLSCSQTLNHNVMYWYQQKSSQAPKLLFHYYDKDFNNEADTPDNFQSRRPNTSFCFLDIRSPGLGDTAMYLCATSREIGNTEAFFGQGTRLTVV.

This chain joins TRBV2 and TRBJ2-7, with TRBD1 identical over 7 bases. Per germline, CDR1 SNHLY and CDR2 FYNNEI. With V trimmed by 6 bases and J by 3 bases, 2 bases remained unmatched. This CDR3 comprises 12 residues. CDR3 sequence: CASRDRLYEQYF. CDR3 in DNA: TGTGCCAGCAGGGACAGGCTCTACGAGCAGTACTTC. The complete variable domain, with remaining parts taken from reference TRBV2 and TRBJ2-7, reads EPEVTQTPSHQVTQMGQEVILRCVPISNHLYFYWYRQILGQKVEFLVSFYNNEISEKSEIFDDQFSVERPDGSNFTLKIRSTKLEDSAMYFCASRDRLYEQYFGPGTRLTVT.

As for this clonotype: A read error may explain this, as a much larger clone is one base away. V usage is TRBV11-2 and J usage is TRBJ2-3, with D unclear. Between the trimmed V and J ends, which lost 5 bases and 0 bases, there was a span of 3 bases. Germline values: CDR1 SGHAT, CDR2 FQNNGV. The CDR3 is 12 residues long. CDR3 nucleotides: TGTGCCAGCAGCCACAGCACAGATACGCAGTATTTT. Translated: CASSHSTDTQYF.

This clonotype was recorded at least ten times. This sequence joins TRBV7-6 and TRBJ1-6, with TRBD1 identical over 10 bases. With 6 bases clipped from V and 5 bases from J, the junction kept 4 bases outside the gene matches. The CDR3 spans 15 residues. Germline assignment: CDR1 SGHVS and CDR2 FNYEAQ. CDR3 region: CASRTDRGHNSPLHF. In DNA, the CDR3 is TGTGCCAGCAGAACCGACAGGGGGCATAATTCACCCCTCCACTTT.

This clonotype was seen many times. CDR3 loop: CSVDGGSRNEQYF. The CDR3 DNA reads TGCAGCGTTGACGGCGGGAGTAGAAACGAGCAGTACTTC. The chain employs TRBV29-1 and TRBJ2-7; TRBD2 matches 7 bases. This CDR3 has 13 amino acids. V lost 3 bases, J lost 5 bases, and 7 bases stayed unmatched. In germline, CDR1 is SQVTM, CDR2 ANQGSEA.